Detailed here is one T cell receptor (beta chain). Its antigen is undetermined. Single viable CD3+CD4+CD8-CD45RO+ cells were sorted as the memory CD4+ T cells. The data originate from a study of memory CD4+ T cells and cytomegalovirus serostatus. Study-wide results and caveats: Repertoires predicted CMV serostatus with median bootstrapped AUC of about 0.96. Of around 160 reported CMV TCRbeta sequences, roughly 67 were found in memory CD4+ repertoires.

As processed by the authors: Out-of-frame sequences were removed, leaving about 2.2 million distinct TCRbeta sequences. Repertoires were generated with immunoSEQ multiplex PCR, while TCRdb's copy carries only in-frame clones and drops some. V, J and clone size derive from that table, while D and trimming were established from the DNA sequence. The data show about 50,000 clones, around 82% seen once. Germline V gene lookup returns CDR1 SGHTA and CDR2 FQGTGA. Trimming cost V 2 bases and J 6 bases; bases outside gene matches: 11. CDR3 length: 17 amino acids. The TCR comes from an adult in good health and CMV-seronegative. This chain connects TRBV7-3 to TRBJ2-3; 10 positions match TRBD2. The sample was memory CD4+ T cells from blood. This CDR3 reads CASSLYPSGRGSDTQYF. The CDR3 nucleotides read TGTGCCAGCAGCTTATATCCCAGCGGGAGGGGTAGTGATACGCAGTATTTT.